Listed below are T cell receptor beta chains from one sample, sequenced in a study of blood T cell repertoires in COVID-19. Assay: immunoSEQ multiplex PCR; the TCRdb copy retains only in-frame clones and omits some. The sample includes approximately 90,000 clones, roughly 77% seen only once; the top ten take approximately 22%. Sequencing input: peripheral blood. These receptors all stem from a human donor in a cohort sampled during active COVID-19. CDR3s include the opening cysteine and the closing phenylalanine or tryptophan. The D gene is left open where the match is weak. Not every row has a clone size; where given, it reads once, few, many or a size class.

TRBD1	TRBV19	once	TRBJ2-1	CASSMGQGGGNEQFF	TGTGCCAGTAGTATGGGACAGGGAGGTGGCAATGAGCAGTTCTTC
TRBD2	TRBV11-2	NA	TRBJ2-1	CASSLGRAGGDEQFF	TGTGCCAGCAGCTTGGGACGGGCCGGGGGGGATGAGCAGTTCTTC
NA	TRBV3-1/TRBV3-2	NA	TRBJ2-2	CASSLRQGRDTGELFF	TGTGCCAGCAGCCTCCGACAGGGGAGGGACACCGGGGAGCTGTTTTTT
NA	TRBV7-8	NA	TRBJ2-2	CASSLGGRVTGELFF	TGTGCCAGCAGCTTAGGAGGTCGGGTTACCGGGGAGCTGTTTTTT
NA	TRBV6-2/TRBV6-3	NA	TRBJ2-1	CASSMGVEQFF	TGTGCCAGCAGTATGGGCGTAGAACAGTTCTTC
TRBD2	TRBV3-1/TRBV3-2	NA	TRBJ2-1	CASSRPGLAEDQQFF	TGTGCCAGCAGCCGTCCCGGGCTAGCGGAGGATCAGCAGTTCTTC
TRBD2	TRBV30	NA	TRBJ2-1	CAWRMGGRADNEQFF	TGTGCCTGGAGGATGGGAGGGAGGGCCGACAATGAGCAGTTCTTC
NA	TRBV12-3/TRBV12-4	NA	TRBJ1-2	CASSPSGRGGYTF	TGTGCCAGCAGTCCTTCCGGTAGGGGTGGCTACACCTTC
NA	TRBV12-3/TRBV12-4	few	TRBJ1-2	CASSTRGDYGYTF	TGTGCCAGCTCCACTCGGGGGGACTATGGCTACACCTTC
TRBD1	TRBV6-6	once	TRBJ1-2	CASSSEGQPNYGYTF	TGTGCCAGCAGCTCCGAGGGACAGCCTAACTATGGCTACACCTTC
TRBD2	TRBV4-2	NA	TRBJ2-1	CASSQVGSTSGYNEQFF	TGTGCCAGCAGCCAAGTAGGATCGACTAGCGGTTACAATGAGCAGTTCTTC
TRBD1	TRBV11-2	NA	TRBJ1-5	CASSSDRDSYNQPQHF	TGTGCCAGCAGCTCAGACAGGGACTCCTACAATCAGCCCCAGCATTTT
NA	TRBV7-9	NA	TRBJ2-1	CASSLGGWTTSYNEQFF	TGTGCCAGCAGCTTAGGCGGGTGGACTACCAGCTACAATGAGCAGTTCTTC
TRBD2	TRBV7-2	once	TRBJ2-5	CASLAGRQETQYF	TGTGCCTCCTTAGCGGGACGTCAAGAGACCCAGTACTTC
NA	TRBV2	few	TRBJ1-5	CASSVYSNQPQHF	TGTGCCAGCAGTGTGTATAGCAATCAGCCCCAGCATTTT
TRBD2	TRBV29-1	many	TRBJ2-1	CSVEDPLAGTSYNEQFF	TGCAGCGTTGAAGATCCGCTAGCGGGGACCTCCTACAATGAGCAGTTCTTC
TRBD1	TRBV4-2	few	TRBJ1-2	CASSQPWGQGAYGYTF	TGTGCCAGCAGCCAACCCTGGGGACAGGGGGCCTATGGCTACACCTTC
NA	TRBV6-6	few	TRBJ1-1	CASSYARGETEAFF	TGTGCCAGCAGTTACGCCAGGGGCGAGACTGAAGCTTTCTTT